This TCR beta chain stems from a study of cytomegalovirus exposure and HLA in healthy donors. About this clone itself: Its antigen is still unknown.

Primers for the PCR totalled 60 Vbeta and 13 Jbeta. Produced via immunoSEQ multiplex PCR; TCRdb's table is partial and in-frame only. The sample records 150,000 to 200,000 clones, roughly two thirds being singletons. There are 12 residues in the CDR3. Germline CDR1 is SGHVS and CDR2 is FQNEAQ. V was clipped by 5 bases and J by 10 bases; unmatched bases: 6. Study-wide points: In a later analysis, TCR beta V- and J-gene trimming was associated with a missense DCLRE1C variant.

The sample taken for sequencing was PBMCs. The rearrangement uses TRBV7-8 and TRBJ2-3; 7 nucleotides agree with TRBD2. The TCR was taken from a woman aged 18-29 years in good health and CMV-seropositive. The CDR3 reads CASSLPAGAQYF. In DNA form, the CDR3 reads TGTGCCAGCAGCCTACCGGCGGGAGCGCAGTATTTT.